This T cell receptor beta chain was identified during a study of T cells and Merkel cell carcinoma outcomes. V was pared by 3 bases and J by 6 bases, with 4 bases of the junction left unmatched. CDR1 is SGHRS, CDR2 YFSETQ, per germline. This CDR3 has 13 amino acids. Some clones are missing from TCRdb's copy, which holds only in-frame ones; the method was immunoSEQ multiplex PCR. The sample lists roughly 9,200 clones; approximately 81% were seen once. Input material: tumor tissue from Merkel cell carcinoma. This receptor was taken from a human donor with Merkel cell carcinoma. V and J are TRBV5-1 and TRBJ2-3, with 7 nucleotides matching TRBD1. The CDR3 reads CASSSDRADTQYF. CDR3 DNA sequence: TGCGCCAGCAGCTCCGACAGGGCCGATACGCAGTATTTT.